The clone carrying this TCR beta chain appeared many times. Antigen specificity is unknown. 5'RACE primed from the constant segment yielded TCR alpha and TCR beta cDNA libraries bearing sample barcodes and UMIs. TCRdb fed the 5' RACE reads into MiXCR, producing one record per CDR3 protein. Seen here are about 140,000 distinct CDR3 sequences, 5.5% to 7% observed once, and the top ten hold about 1.9%. This sample was included in a study of T-cell memory formation after mild COVID-19. Whole-study findings and limits: There was a balanced CD4/CD8 profile in clones contracting day 15 to 85, and later expanders leaned CD4+. Memory cells collected pre-infection included some clones that later responded, suggesting cross-reactive memory joined.

V lost 5 bases and J 0 bases, leaving 20 bases between the germline ends. The CDR3 length is 17 residues. Germline CDR1 is SNHLY and CDR2 is FYNNEI. The source is an adult woman who had mild COVID-19 (a few samples of this study predate the infection). Cell type and time point are not known. The rearrangement links TRBV2 to TRBJ2-7, with no clear D. The material sequenced was PBMCs or a T cell subset sorted from them (not recorded which). The CDR3 sequence: CASSPRLTHQPSYEQYF. The CDR3 nucleotides are TGTGCCAGCAGTCCCCGATTAACGCACCAACCCTCCTACGAGCAGTACTTC.